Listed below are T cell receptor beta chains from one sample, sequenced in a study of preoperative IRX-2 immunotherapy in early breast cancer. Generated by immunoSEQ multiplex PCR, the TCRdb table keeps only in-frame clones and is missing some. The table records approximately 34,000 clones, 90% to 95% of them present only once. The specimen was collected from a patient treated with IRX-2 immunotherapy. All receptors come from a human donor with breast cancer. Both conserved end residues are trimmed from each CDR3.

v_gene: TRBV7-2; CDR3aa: ASSPSGRYEQY
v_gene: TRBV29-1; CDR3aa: SVLGLAASSYNEQF
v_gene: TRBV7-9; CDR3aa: ASSLLSWETQY
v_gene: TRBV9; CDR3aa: ASSEGQGLSYGYT
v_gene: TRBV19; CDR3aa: ATSSDRGAQPQH
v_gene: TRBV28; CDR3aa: ASTIGLAGGSYEQY
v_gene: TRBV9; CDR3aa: ASSVGSAYEQY
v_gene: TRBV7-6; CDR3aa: ASSAGTAYEQY
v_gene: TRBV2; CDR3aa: ASSSGLQETQY
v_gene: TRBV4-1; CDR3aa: ASSRDPGTSNEQF
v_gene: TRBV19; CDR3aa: ASSQGKALLNQPQH
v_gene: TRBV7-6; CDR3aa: ASSLGRVIAGVEQF
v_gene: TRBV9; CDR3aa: ASSSRGVSYEQY
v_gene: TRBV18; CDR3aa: ASSPGDIQY
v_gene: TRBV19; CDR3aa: ASTLGSGLNAF
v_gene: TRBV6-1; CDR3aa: ASSAPGWRGKSYNSPLH
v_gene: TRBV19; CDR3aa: ASSIYGADGNTIY
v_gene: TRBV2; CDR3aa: ASSGGSGQGTQY
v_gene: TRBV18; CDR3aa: ASSPQGQVGQPQH
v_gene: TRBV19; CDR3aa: ASSLTGRSSYNSPLH
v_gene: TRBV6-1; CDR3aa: ASSELRGFTDTQY
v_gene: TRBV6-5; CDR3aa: ASGGTYIYEQY
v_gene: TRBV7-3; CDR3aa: ASSSQTGSAYEQY
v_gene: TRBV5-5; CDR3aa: ASSLVWRERGAYEQY
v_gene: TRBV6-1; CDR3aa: ASSELSGLMNTEAF
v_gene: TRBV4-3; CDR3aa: ASSQGTSGKVGEQY
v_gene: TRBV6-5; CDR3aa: ASTAGGRGYNEQF
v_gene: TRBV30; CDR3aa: AWNQGTYEQY
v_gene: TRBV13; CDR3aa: ASSLNVPGELF
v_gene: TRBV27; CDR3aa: ASRPQGAPTEAF
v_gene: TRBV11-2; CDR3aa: ASSLDGLVRWDEQF
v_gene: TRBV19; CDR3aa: ASNRARGPTEAF
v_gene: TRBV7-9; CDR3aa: ASSLNGRESILAF